Below, 6 T cell receptor beta chains from the same sample are listed, as sequenced in a study of blood T cells in healthy people across ages (dated by TCRdb to about 2015). The library was prepared using 5' RACE. The instrument was an Illumina HiSeq 2500. A second PCR of about 6 to 12 cycles was run with a J-beta primer mix and a sample-barcoded 5' primer. Starting from the raw public reads, TCRdb applied fastp trimming at Q25, assembled clones with MiXCR and retained in-frame beta chains. Every CDR3 protein is listed once, alongside the most common genes and DNA of its rows. This sample has 1.5 million to 1.8 million distinct CDR3 sequences in its table, and roughly 43% of those were observed once. Clones ranked in the top ten supply about 4% of the sample. Sequenced material: blood. These receptors were collected from a woman aged 18-35 years in good health.

This clonotype occurred a few times. The chain employs TRBV4-2 and TRBJ2-7; D not certain. The CDR3 sequence is 13 residues long. Germline assignment: CDR1 LGHNA and CDR2 YNFKEQ. Trimming left V 1 base short and J 7 bases short, with 11 bases between. CDR3 sequence (DNA): TGTGCCAGCAGCCAAGGGGTCCGGTTGGAGCAGTACTTC. Translated, it gives CASSQGVRLEQYF.

The V call is TRBV20-1, the J call TRBJ2-7; weak D call: TRBD1 (6 bases). The CDR3 loop spans 15 amino acids. Germline V gene lookup returns CDR1 DFQATT and CDR2 SNEGSKA (reference sequence). Trimming cost V 3 bases and J 2 bases, with 17 bases left between them. The CDR3 DNA reads TGCAGTGCTAGTGGGGGCGCAGGGCTCACCTACGAGCAGTACTTC. It codes for CSASGGAGLTYEQYF.

The chain carries TRBV12-3 or TRBV12-4 and TRBJ1-5; D is perhaps TRBD1 (6 bases). This CDR3 contains 15 residues. The V end lost 3 bases, the J end lost 1 base, and 10 bases lay between the germline ends. For the CDR3, the DNA is TGTGCCAGCAGTTTTCTCGGGACAAGCAATCAGCCCCAGCATTTT. Encoded protein: CASSFLGTSNQPQHF.

This chain joins TRBV27 and TRBJ1-5, with D perhaps TRBD1 (5 bases). The V end lost 1 base, the J end lost 7 bases, and 17 bases lay between the germline ends. Germline-derived CDR1 and CDR2 are MNHEY and SMNVEV (reference sequence). The CDR3 is made up of 16 amino acids. This CDR3 is CASSLWLGSPGQPQHF. The CDR3 DNA reads as TGTGCCAGCAGTTTATGGTTAGGCAGCCCAGGGCAGCCCCAGCATTTT.

The V call is TRBV4-3, the J call TRBJ2-2, with 11 positions matching TRBD2. CDR1 is LGHNA and CDR2 is YSLEER in the germline V gene. This CDR3 spans 18 amino acids. V dropped 2 bases and J dropped 4; count of bases not matched to a gene: 9. In DNA, the CDR3 is TGCGCCAGCAGCCAATTACTAGCGGGAGTTGGGATCACCGGGGAGCTGTTTTTT. It codes for CASSQLLAGVGITGELFF.

This clonotype was seen a handful of times. The chain is built from TRBV5-4 and TRBJ1-2; D is possibly TRBD1 (5 bases). This CDR3 region has 16 residues. V shed 0 bases and J shed 4 bases, with 16 bases lying between them. Germline-derived CDR1 and CDR2 are SGHNT and YYREEE (reference sequence). CDR3 coding DNA: TGTGCCAGCAGCTTGGGGACAATCGATACCCTCTATGGCTACACCTTC. Amino acids: CASSLGTIDTLYGYTF.